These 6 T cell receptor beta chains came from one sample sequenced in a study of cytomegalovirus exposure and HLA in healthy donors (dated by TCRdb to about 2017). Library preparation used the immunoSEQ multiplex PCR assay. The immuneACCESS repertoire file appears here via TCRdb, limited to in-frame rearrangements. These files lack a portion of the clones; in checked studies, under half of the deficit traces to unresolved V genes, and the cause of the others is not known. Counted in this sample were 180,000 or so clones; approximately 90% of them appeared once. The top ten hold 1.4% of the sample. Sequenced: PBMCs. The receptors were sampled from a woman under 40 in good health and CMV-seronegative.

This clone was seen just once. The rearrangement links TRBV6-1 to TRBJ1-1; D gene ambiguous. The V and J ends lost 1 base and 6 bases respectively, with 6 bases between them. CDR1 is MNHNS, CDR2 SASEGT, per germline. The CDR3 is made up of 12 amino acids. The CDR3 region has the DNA TGTGCCAGCAGTGAAGTGGCGGCTGAAGCTTTCTTT. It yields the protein CASSEVAAEAFF.

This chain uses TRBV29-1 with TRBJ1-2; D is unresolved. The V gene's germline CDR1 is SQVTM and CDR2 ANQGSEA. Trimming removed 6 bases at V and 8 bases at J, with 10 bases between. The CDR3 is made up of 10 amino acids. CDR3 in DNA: TGCAGCGTCTACGCTGTAGGCTACACCTTC. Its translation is CSVYAVGYTF. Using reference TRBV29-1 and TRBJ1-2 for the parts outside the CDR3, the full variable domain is SAVISQKPSRDICQRGTSLTIQCQVDSQVTMMFWYRQQPGQSLTLIATANQGSEATYESGFVIDKFPISRPNLTFSTLTVSNMSPEDSSIYLCSVYAVGYTFGSGTRLTVV.

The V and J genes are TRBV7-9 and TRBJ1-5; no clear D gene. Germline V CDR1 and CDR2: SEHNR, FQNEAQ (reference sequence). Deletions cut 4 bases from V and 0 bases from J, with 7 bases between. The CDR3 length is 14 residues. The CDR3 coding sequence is TGTGCCAGCAGCTCAGACACTAGCAATCAGCCCCAGCATTTT. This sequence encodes CASSSDTSNQPQHF.

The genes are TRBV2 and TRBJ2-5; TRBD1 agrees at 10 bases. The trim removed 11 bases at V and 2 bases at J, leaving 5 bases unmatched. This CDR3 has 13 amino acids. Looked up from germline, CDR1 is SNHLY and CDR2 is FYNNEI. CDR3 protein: CAGTGEAQETQYF. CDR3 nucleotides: TGTGCCGGGACAGGGGAAGCGCAAGAGACCCAGTACTTC. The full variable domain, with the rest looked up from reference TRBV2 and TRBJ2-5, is EPEVTQTPSHQVTQMGQEVILRCVPISNHLYFYWYRQILGQKVEFLVSFYNNEISEKSEIFDDQFSVERPDGSNFTLKIRSTKLEDSAMYFCAGTGEAQETQYFGPGTRLLVL.

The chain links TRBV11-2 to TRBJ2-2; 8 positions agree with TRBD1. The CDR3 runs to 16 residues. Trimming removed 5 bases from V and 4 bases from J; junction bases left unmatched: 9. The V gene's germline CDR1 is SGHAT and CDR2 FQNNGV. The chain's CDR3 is CASSRRQGMSTGELFF. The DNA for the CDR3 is TGTGCCAGCAGCCGAAGACAGGGGATGAGCACCGGGGAGCTGTTTTTT.

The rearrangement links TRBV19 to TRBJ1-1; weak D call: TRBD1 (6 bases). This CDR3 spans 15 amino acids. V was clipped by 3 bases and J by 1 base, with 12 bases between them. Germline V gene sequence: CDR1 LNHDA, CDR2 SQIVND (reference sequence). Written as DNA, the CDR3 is TGTGCCAGTAGTATTTCTACCAGGGGGAACACTGAAGCTTTCTTT. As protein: CASSISTRGNTEAFF.